This TCR beta chain was profiled in a study of shared clonotypes between healthy human individuals (dated by TCRdb to about 2020). Study-wide context: A couple of women and a few men aged 18 to 49 years were included in the cohort. To estimate repertoire size and how much clonotype sharing occurs between individuals, the study deeply sequenced the blood TCR repertoires of about five healthy adults. Libraries were prepared and TCR repertoires were sequenced by different laboratories using diverse techniques, in order to increase sequencing depth and limit assay-specific biases. For each donor, CD4 naive and CD4 memory were each run on three plates, CD8 naive on two plates, and CD8 memory on one plate. Each donor's leukapheresis produced roughly between roughly 0.85 and 9.5 billion PBMCs. General study outcomes and caveats: Pairwise subsampling indicated that sequencing depth was expected to affect the degree of clonotype sharing among donors. Sharing across a few donors was observed for 5% to 6.5% of naive CD4, over 3% of naive CD8, roughly 2.4% of memory CD4, and around 0.4% of memory CD8 clonotypes. Rarefaction of sorted-subset datasets indicated incomplete sequencing despite the large sequencing depth. Higher generation probabilities were observed for clonotypes shared by all four sorted-subset donors than for non-shared clonotypes. Because the study included a small number of donors, the genetic and exposure-history diversity represented was limited. Naive subsets generally had larger estimated clonotype richness than memory subsets. Only blood was sampled, and tissue TCR repertoires likely differ from those in blood.

To note about this clone: Its antigen remains undetermined. No base quality information exists; no much larger clone differs at one position.

TCR CDR3 regions were amplified from genomic DNA by multiplex PCR using the deep immunoSEQ assay. Extracted genomic DNA from each cell subset was spread evenly across all wells of several immunoSEQ 96-well plates, with each plate serving as a replicate. For sorted subsets, about 210 ng of genomic DNA, equivalent to some 30,000 T cell genomes, went into each replicate PCR. Purified libraries were measured with a Qubit 3.0 fluorometer, size-checked on a Bioanalyzer 2100, and measured again with the KAPA Library Quantification kit. Every immunoSEQ 96-well plate was sequenced on a separate single-read 150-cycle Illumina NextSeq 550 flow cell. From the authors' description of their analysis: The immunoSEQ output contained only junctional sequences without quality scores, so filtering could not match that applied to full-length reads. Sequences were annotated with PyIR, a Python wrapper for IgBLAST v1.9, using IMGT germline references to assign V/J genes and CDR3. Reads with weak V/J assignments (E-value above 1e-6), missing CDR3, stop codons, out-of-frame junctions, or ambiguous translated residues were removed. V3J clonotypes were defined as sequences sharing the same inferred V gene, J gene, and CDR3 amino acid sequence. The percentage overlap between two repertoires was calculated by dividing the number of shared unique clonotypes by the size of the smaller repertoire. Three approaches were used to assess repertoire richness: RTK rarefaction, the Chao1 estimator, and Recon v2.1 estimates of unobserved clonotypes. OLGA was used to compute generation probabilities for all TCRbeta clonotypes that the gDNA method yielded from a handful of donors. TCRdb limited this immuneACCESS table to in-frame rearrangements with V and J called. A share of clones is missing; checked studies link under half to unresolved V genes, and the rest is unexplained. V and J calls and clone size are those listed in that table; D and trimming were worked out from the DNA. Counted in this sample were about 600,000 clones; roughly 96% of them appeared once. The ten largest clones add up to less than 0.13% of the sample.

CDR1 SQVTM and CDR2 ANQGSEA are derived from the germline V gene. Trimming removed 2 bases from V and 7 bases from J; the gene matches leave 4 bases unexplained. Including the terminal cysteine and phenylalanine, the CDR3 comprises 12 residues. Only CDR3 DNA remains: 36 bases, in frame from the first base. CD8 naive samples were CD45RO-negative cells positively selected for CCR7, giving a CD45RA+CCR7+ population that excluded TemRA cells. The donors were healthy, HIV-negative adults who had no recently reported acute infections or vaccinations. Every donor was a Caucasian adult residing in Nashville, Tennessee, USA. After blood collection by leukapheresis, PBMCs were isolated using Ficoll-Histopaque density gradient centrifugation and then cryopreserved in the vapor phase of liquid nitrogen. Analytical flow cytometry was used to check the purity and quantity of every magnetically sorted T cell population. Each sorted fraction had its genomic DNA isolated and then quantified by UV absorbance on a Nanodrop 2000c.

Rearrangement joined TRBV29-1 to TRBJ2-5, with 7 central nucleotides matching TRBD1. Material: naive CD8+ T cells sorted from blood. The cell subset or site label of this sample denotes: CD45RA+CCR7+. The receptor was derived from a woman younger than 45 in good health. The nucleotides read TGCAGCGTTGAACAGGGGGTCGGGACCCAGTACTTC. This encodes CSVEQGVGTQYF.